Below are 20 T cell receptor beta chains sequenced from a single sample in a study of T cells in Graves' hyperthyroidism and ophthalmopathy. TCR beta CDR3 sequences were amplified from RNA transcripts. The HTBI primer set was used in a first-round RT-PCR of the TCR CDR3. MiXCR, applied by TCRdb to the multiplex PCR reads, yields one record per CDR3 protein. The sample yields approximately 400,000 distinct CDR3 sequences, about 15% seen once. The material sequenced was blood. These receptors were taken from a woman in her 30s with Graves' hyperthyroidism.

This chain connects TRBV11-2 to TRBJ1-4; D not certain. The V gene lost 7 bases and the J gene lost 12 bases, with 21 bases spanning the gap. The CDR3 is 14 residues long. CDR1 and CDR2 from the germline V gene are SGHAT and FQNNGV. In nucleotides, the CDR3 is TGTGCCAGCAACGTCGGGGTCGGGATGAGTGAACTGTTTTTT. Its protein is CASNVGVGMSELFF.

This clonotype was seen repeatedly, ten times or more. The chain recombines TRBV7-2 with TRBJ1-1; D unresolved. The CDR3 has 14 residues. Germline CDR1 SGHTA, CDR2 FQGNSA. The germline V and J ends were trimmed by 2 bases and 3 bases, with 10 bases remaining between them. The CDR3 loop reads CASSLIPTYTEAFF. The CDR3 bases are TGTGCCAGCAGCTTAATTCCAACATACACTGAAGCTTTCTTT.

The CDR3 protein is CSGLTGGKETQYF. In DNA form, the CDR3 reads TGCAGCGGCTTGACAGGTGGGAAAGAGACCCAGTACTTC. The genes are TRBV29-1 and TRBJ2-5; D is possibly TRBD1 (6 bases). Germline values: CDR1 SQVTM, CDR2 ANQGSEA. The CDR3 is 13 residues long. Trimming shortened V by 7 bases and J by 3 bases, and 15 bases separated the two germline ends. Full variable domain (remainder filled in from reference TRBV29-1 and TRBJ2-5): SAVISQKPSRDICQRGTSLTIQCQVDSQVTMMFWYRQQPGQSLTLIATANQGSEATYESGFVIDKFPISRPNLTFSTLTVSNMSPEDSSIYLCSGLTGGKETQYFGPGTRLLVL.

In its sample, this clonotype was seen many times. The V and J genes are TRBV7-8 and TRBJ1-4, with D tentatively TRBD1 (5 bases). The CDR3 is 16 amino acids. Germline CDR1 is SGHVS and CDR2 is FQNEAQ. The ends were cut back, 0 bases at V and 0 bases at J, with 8 bases in the middle. CDR3 bases: TGTGCCAGCAGCTTAGCCCAGGGAGCAACTAATGAAAAACTGTTTTTT. Residues: CASSLAQGATNEKLFF.

Details on this clonotype: A much larger clone lies one base from this, so it may be a read error. The chain couples TRBV20-1 to TRBJ2-7; D is possibly TRBD1 (6 bases). V shed 3 bases and J shed 7 bases, with 22 bases lying between them. The CDR3 totals 15 residues. Germline assignment: CDR1 DFQATT and CDR2 SNEGSKA (reference sequence). This CDR3 reads CSASRTRGMDWEQYF. CDR3 nucleotides: TGCAGTGCTAGCCGCACCAGGGGAATGGATTGGGAGCAGTACTTC.

This clonotype was detected ten times or more. CDR3 bases: TGCGCCAGCAGCTTGGATGGGGGATCCAGCAACGAGCAGTACTTC. Translated: CASSLDGGSSNEQYF. This chain joins TRBV5-1 and TRBJ2-7; TRBD1 or TRBD2 may be the D gene (5 bases each). CDR1 and CDR2 (germline): SGHRS, YFSETQ. V was pared by 0 bases and J by 5 bases, with 15 bases between. The CDR3 covers 15 residues.

The table lists this clonotype with many counts. This sequence joins TRBV30 and TRBJ2-1, with 7 bases that match TRBD1. The CDR3 covers 12 residues. V lost 5 bases and J lost 4; bases outside the gene matches: 2. Germline V gene sequence: CDR1 GTSNPN, CDR2 SVGIG (reference sequence). CDR3 residues: CAWGQEYNEQFF. The CDR3 nucleotides are TGTGCCTGGGGACAGGAATACAATGAGCAGTTCTTC.

This clonotype was seen a handful of times. CDR3 in DNA: TGTGCCAGCTCACCGATCGACAGGGGGTTTTACGAGCAGTACTTC. It codes for CASSPIDRGFYEQYF. This rearrangement joins TRBV18 to TRBJ2-7, with TRBD1 matching 9 bases. The V segment lost 3 bases and the J segment 4 bases; nucleotides outside the gene matches: 7. CDR3 length: 15 amino acids. From germline, CDR1 is KGHSH and CDR2 LQKENI.

In this sample, this clonotype turned up a few times. J is TRBJ2-5 and V is TRBV7-9; D is ambiguous. Per germline, CDR1 SEHNR and CDR2 FQNEAQ (reference sequence). V was clipped by 8 bases and J by 5 bases, with 21 bases between them. This CDR3 is 15 amino acids long. The CDR3 DNA sequence: TGTGCCAGCCGCCCCGGGCCGAGTGTGGTGGAGACCCAGTACTTC. It yields the protein CASRPGPSVVETQYF.

This clonotype was observed many times. The rearrangement uses TRBV19 and TRBJ2-2; weak D call: TRBD2 (8 bases). Trimming removed 10 bases at V and 4 bases at J, with 16 bases between. Germline-derived CDR1 and CDR2 are LNHDA and SQIVND (reference sequence). This CDR3 has 14 residues. The CDR3, as DNA: TGTGCCACTCTCGGGAGGGGGCTCACCGGGGAGCTGTTTTTT. It yields the protein CATLGRGLTGELFF.

The chain uses TRBV7-9 and TRBJ2-1; TRBD2 matches 11 bases. This CDR3 is built from 16 residues. Germline V gene lookup returns CDR1 SEHNR and CDR2 FQNEAQ (reference sequence). With V trimmed by 5 bases and J by 4 bases, 7 bases remained unmatched. In DNA form, the CDR3 reads TGTGCCAGCAGCCCCCAGGGACTAGCGGCATACAATGAGCAGTTCTTC. Residues: CASSPQGLAAYNEQFF.

The CDR3 coding sequence is TGTGCCAGCAGACCTCGGACGATGAACACCGGGGAGCTGTTTTTT. Translating it yields CASRPRTMNTGELFF. The chain employs TRBV18 and TRBJ2-2; no reliable D call. The CDR3 is 15 amino acids. Germline CDR1 and CDR2: KGHSH and LQKENI. Trimming removed 8 bases at V and 1 base at J, with 14 bases between.

This clonotype was recorded at least ten times. The chain joins TRBV2 to TRBJ2-1; D is undetermined. Germline V gives CDR1 SNHLY, CDR2 FYNNEI. V shed 7 bases and J shed 5 bases, with 15 bases lying between them. This CDR3 is built from 14 residues. The CDR3 coding sequence is TGTGCCAGCAACCCTCAAGTACACAACAATGAGCAGTTCTTC. It yields the protein CASNPQVHNNEQFF.

Ten or more counts support this clonotype. J is TRBJ2-3 and V is TRBV5-1; no clear D gene. CDR3 length: 16 residues. Trimming removed 4 bases from V and 2 bases from J, with 17 bases in between. CDR1 and CDR2 from the germline V gene are SGHRS and YFSETQ. In nucleotides, the CDR3 is TGCGCCAGCAGCCCTGGCGCAGCTCCAACCACAGATACGCAGTATTTT. Protein: CASSPGAAPTTDTQYF.

This clonotype was recorded at least ten times. V and J are TRBV28 and TRBJ2-3; D is perhaps TRBD1 (6 bases). Germline loops: CDR1 MDHEN, CDR2 SYDVKM. This CDR3 has 19 amino acids. Trimming left V 5 bases short and J 1 base short, with 25 bases between. The CDR3 spells CASSDRTQGRGGGTDTQYF. The CDR3 nucleotides are TGTGCCAGCAGTGATCGCACACAGGGTCGAGGAGGAGGCACAGATACGCAGTATTTT.

This clonotype was counted many times. The J gene is TRBJ1-2, the V gene TRBV6-2 or TRBV6-3, with a weak D call TRBD1 (5 bases). The CDR3 runs to 13 residues. The ends were cut back, 5 bases at V and 7 bases at J, with 14 bases in the middle. Germline CDR1 is MNHEY and CDR2 is SVGEGT. The CDR3 DNA reads TGTGCCAGCAGTCTCGGCCAGGGAGCTGGCTACACCTTC. Translated, it gives CASSLGQGAGYTF.

The count of this clonotype is one. This chain joins TRBV11-2 and TRBJ2-7; D perhaps matches TRBD1 (6 bases). CDR1 and CDR2 from the germline V gene are SGHAT and FQNNGV. CDR3 size: 14 residues. V was shortened by 8 bases and J by 1 base, with 15 bases between the two germline ends. CDR3 in amino acids: CASQLQGSSYEQYF. The CDR3 coding sequence is TGTGCCAGCCAGCTCCAGGGGTCTTCCTACGAGCAGTACTTC. The variable domain in full, with the rest retrieved from reference TRBV11-2 and TRBJ2-7, is EAGVAQSPRYKIIEKRQSVAFWCNPISGHATLYWYQQILGQGPKLLIQFQNNGVVDDSQLPKDRFSAERLKGVDSTLKIQPAKLEDSAVYLCASQLQGSSYEQYFGPGTRLTVT.

The sample holds many counts of this clonotype. This chain uses TRBV18 with TRBJ1-1; unclear D gene. Germline V gives CDR1 KGHSH, CDR2 LQKENI. This CDR3 has 14 residues. The V gene lost 6 bases and the J gene lost 1 base, with 12 bases spanning the gap. This CDR3 is CASSSLNENTEAFF. The CDR3 DNA reads TGTGCCAGCTCTAGCCTTAACGAGAACACTGAAGCTTTCTTT.

There are a few counts of this clonotype. The chain is built from TRBV5-1 and TRBJ2-3; TRBD1 agrees at 9 bases. This CDR3 has 15 amino acids. Germline trimming cut 6 bases from V and 4 bases from J; bases unmatched to any gene: 9. Germline-derived CDR1 and CDR2 are SGHRS and YFSETQ. The CDR3 DNA follows: TGCGCCAGCAAAGATAGGACAGGGGTGGCAGATACGCAGTATTTT. It translates to CASKDRTGVADTQYF.

The count of this clonotype is one. Sequence at one end of the junction differs from germline and may be a read error. The chain joins TRBV20-1 to TRBJ2-7; D gene uncertain. Germline V gene lookup returns CDR1 DFQATT and CDR2 SNEGSKA (reference sequence). The CDR3 has 13 amino acids. Here the CDR3 reads CSARAPRFHEQHF. Here the CDR3 DNA reads TGCAGTGCCCGGGCCCCCCGTTTCCACGAGCAGCACTTC.